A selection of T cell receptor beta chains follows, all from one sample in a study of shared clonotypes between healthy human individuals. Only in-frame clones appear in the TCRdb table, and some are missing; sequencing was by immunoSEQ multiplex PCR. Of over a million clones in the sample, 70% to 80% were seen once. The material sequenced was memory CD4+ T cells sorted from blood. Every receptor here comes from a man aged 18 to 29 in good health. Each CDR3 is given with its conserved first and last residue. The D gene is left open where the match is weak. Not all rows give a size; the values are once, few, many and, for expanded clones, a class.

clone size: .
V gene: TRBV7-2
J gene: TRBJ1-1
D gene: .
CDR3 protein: CASRWEGMNTEAFF
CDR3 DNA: TGTGCCAGCAGGTGGGAGGGGATGAACACTGAAGCTTTCTTT

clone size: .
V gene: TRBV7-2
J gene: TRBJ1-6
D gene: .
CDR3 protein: CASSLLRFGSPLHF
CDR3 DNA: TGTGCCAGCAGCCTCCTCCGGTTCGGATCACCCCTCCACTTT

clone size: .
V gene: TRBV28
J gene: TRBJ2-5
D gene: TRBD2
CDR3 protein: CASSQPTSGRQETQYF
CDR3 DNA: TGTGCCAGCAGTCAGCCGACTAGCGGGAGGCAAGAGACCCAGTACTTC

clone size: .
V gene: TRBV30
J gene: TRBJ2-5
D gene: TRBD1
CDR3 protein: CAWSDAMTGGLIETQYF
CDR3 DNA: TGTGCCTGGAGTGACGCAATGACAGGGGGCTTGATTGAGACCCAGTACTTC

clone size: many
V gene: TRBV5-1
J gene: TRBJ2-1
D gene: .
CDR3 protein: CASSLVSPGIASHSEQFF
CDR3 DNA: TGCGCCAGCAGCTTGGTATCCCCGGGCATAGCAAGTCATAGTGAGCAGTTCTTC

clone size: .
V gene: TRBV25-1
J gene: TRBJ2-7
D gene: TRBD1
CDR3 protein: CASTGGYEQYF
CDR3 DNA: TGTGCCAGCACAGGGGGCTACGAGCAGTACTTC

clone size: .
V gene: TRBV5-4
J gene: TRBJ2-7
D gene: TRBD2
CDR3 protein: CASRDKAGGSYEQYF
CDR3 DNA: TGTGCCAGCAGGGATAAAGCGGGAGGGTCCTACGAGCAGTACTTC

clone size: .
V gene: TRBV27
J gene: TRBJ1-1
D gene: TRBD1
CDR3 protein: CASSPLNRGRTEAFF
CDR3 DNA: TGTGCCAGCAGTCCACTAAACAGGGGGCGCACTGAAGCTTTCTTT

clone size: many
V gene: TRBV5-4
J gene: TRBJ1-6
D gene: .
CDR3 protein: CASSPNQNSPLHF
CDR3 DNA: TGTGCCAGCAGCCCTAATCAGAATTCACCCCTCCACTTT

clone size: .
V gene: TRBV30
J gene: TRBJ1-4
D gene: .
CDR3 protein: CGGLSNEKLFF
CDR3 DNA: TGTGGCGGGCTGAGTAATGAAAAACTGTTTTTT

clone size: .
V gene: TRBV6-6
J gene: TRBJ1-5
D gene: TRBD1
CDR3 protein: CASSYPLGQSNQPQHF
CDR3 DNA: TGTGCCAGCAGTTACCCATTGGGACAGTCCAATCAGCCCCAGCATTTT

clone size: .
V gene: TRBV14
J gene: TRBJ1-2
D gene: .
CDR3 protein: CASSQRDPNYGYTF
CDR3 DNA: TGTGCCAGCAGCCAAAGGGATCCCAACTATGGCTACACCTTC

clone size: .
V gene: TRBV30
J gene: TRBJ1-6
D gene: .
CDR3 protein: CAWGVGSGSPLHF
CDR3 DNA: TGTGCCTGGGGGGTGGGGTCTGGCTCACCCCTCCACTTT

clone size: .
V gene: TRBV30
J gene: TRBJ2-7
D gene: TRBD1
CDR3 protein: CAWTGTGGYEQYF
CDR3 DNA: TGTGCCTGGACCGGGACAGGGGGCTACGAGCAGTACTTC

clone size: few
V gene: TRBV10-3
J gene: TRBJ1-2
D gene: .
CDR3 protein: CAISADRTYGYTF
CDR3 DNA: TGTGCCATCAGCGCCGACAGGACCTATGGCTACACCTTC

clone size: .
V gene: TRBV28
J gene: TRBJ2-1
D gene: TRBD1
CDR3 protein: CASSLPPGQGLNEQFF
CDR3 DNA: TGTGCCAGCAGCTTACCTCCGGGACAGGGTTTGAATGAGCAGTTCTTC

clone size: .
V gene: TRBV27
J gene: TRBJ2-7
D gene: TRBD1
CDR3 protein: CASSFSLGTGGEQYF
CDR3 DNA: TGTGCCAGCAGTTTCTCCCTTGGGACAGGGGGCGAGCAGTACTTC

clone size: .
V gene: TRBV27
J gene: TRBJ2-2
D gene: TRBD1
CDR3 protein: CASRTRQGAGELFF
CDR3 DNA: TGTGCCAGCAGAACCAGACAGGGGGCCGGGGAGCTGTTTTTT

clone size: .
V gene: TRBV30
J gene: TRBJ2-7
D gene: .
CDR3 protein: CAWSPFSYEQYF
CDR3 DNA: TGTGCCTGGAGTCCCTTCTCCTACGAGCAGTACTTC

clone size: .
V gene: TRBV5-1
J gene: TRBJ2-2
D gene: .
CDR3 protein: CASSPGRENTGELFF
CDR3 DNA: TGCGCCAGCAGCCCAGGGAGAGAGAACACCGGGGAGCTGTTTTTT

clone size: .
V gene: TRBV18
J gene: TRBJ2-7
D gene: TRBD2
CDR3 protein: CASSSASGGIYEQYF
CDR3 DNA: TGTGCCAGCTCATCGGCTAGCGGGGGGATCTACGAGCAGTACTTC

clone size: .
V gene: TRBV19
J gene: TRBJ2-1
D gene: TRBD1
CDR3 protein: CASSIRQGANEQFF
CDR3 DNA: TGTGCCAGTAGTATAAGGCAGGGGGCGAATGAGCAGTTCTTC

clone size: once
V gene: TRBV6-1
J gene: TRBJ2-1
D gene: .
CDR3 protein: CASSEARRDEQFF
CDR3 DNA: TGTGCCAGCAGTGAAGCAAGGAGGGATGAGCAGTTCTTC

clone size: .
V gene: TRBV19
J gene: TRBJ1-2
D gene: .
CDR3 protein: CASRTDGPYGYTF
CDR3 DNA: TGTGCCAGTAGAACGGACGGACCCTATGGCTACACCTTC

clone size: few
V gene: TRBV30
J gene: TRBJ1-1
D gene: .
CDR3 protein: CAWSRRGITEAFF
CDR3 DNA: TGTGCCTGGAGCAGAAGGGGGATAACTGAAGCTTTCTTT

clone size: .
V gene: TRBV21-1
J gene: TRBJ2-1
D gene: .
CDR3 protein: CASSIQGRVRGLSRDNEQFF
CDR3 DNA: TGTGCCAGCAGCATTCAGGGGCGGGTCAGGGGGCTTTCTAGGGACAATGAGCAGTTCTTC

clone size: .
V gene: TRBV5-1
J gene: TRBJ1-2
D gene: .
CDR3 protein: CASSPVLGHREGGYTF
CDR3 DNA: TGCGCCAGCAGCCCGGTTTTGGGACACCGGGAGGGAGGCTACACCTTC

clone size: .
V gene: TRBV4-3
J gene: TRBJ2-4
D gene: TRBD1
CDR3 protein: CASSSNRGIDIQYF
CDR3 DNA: TGCGCCAGCTCGTCAAACAGGGGGATAGACATTCAGTACTTC

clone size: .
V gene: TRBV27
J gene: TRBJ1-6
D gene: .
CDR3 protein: CASSLNGAQNSPLHF
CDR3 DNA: TGTGCCAGCAGTTTAAATGGGGCTCAGAATTCACCCCTCCACTTT

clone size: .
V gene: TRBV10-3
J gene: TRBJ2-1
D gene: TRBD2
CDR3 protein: CAISGLAGVDEQFF
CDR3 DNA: TGTGCCATCAGTGGTCTAGCGGGAGTGGACGAGCAGTTCTTC

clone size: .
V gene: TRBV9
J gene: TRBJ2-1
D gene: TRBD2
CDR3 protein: CASSPQTSGINNEQFF
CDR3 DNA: TGTGCCAGCAGCCCCCAGACTAGCGGGATTAACAATGAGCAGTTCTTC

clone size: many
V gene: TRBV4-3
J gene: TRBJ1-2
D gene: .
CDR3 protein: CASSQGVQGGYTF
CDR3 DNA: TGCGCCAGCAGCCAGGGAGTCCAGGGTGGCTACACCTTC

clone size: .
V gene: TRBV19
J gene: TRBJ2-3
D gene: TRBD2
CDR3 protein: CASSPRAAGGDTQYF
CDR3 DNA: TGTGCCAGTAGCCCTCGAGCAGCGGGAGGGGATACGCAGTATTTT

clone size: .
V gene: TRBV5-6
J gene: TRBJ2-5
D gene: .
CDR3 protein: CASSLGWGKGMYQETQYF
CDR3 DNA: TGTGCCAGCAGCTTGGGTTGGGGGAAGGGGATGTACCAAGAGACCCAGTACTTC

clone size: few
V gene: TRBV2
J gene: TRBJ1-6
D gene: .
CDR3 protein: CASSEAPGGNSPLHF
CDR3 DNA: TGTGCCAGCAGTGAAGCGCCGGGGGGGAATTCACCCCTCCACTTT

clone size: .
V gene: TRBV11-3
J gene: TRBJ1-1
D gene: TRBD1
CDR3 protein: CASSARTGQGTEAFF
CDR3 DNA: TGTGCCAGCAGCGCGCGGACAGGGCAAGGAACTGAAGCTTTCTTT

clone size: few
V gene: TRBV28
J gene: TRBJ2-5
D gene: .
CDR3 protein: CAIAGGGRETQYF
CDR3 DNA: TGTGCCATCGCCGGAGGGGGCAGGGAGACCCAGTACTTC

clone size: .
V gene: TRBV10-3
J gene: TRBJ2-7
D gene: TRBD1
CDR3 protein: CAIAQGVSGEQYF
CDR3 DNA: TGTGCCATCGCACAGGGGGTGAGCGGCGAGCAGTACTTC

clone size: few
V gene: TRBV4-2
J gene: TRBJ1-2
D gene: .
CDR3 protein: CASSQDLREGYTF
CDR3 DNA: TGTGCCAGCAGCCAAGATCTAAGGGAAGGCTACACCTTC

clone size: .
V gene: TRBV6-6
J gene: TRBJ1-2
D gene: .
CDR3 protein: CASSYGRARDGYTF
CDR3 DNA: TGTGCCAGCAGTTACGGTAGGGCGAGAGATGGCTACACCTTC

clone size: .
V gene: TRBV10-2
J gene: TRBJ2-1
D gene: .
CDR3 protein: CASRGNNEQFF
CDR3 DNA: TGCGCCAGCCGGGGGAACAATGAGCAGTTCTTC

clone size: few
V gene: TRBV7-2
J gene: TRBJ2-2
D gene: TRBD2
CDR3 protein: CASRSLIGGSITGELFF
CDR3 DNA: TGTGCCAGCAGGTCCCTTATAGGCGGGAGTATCACCGGGGAGCTGTTTTTT

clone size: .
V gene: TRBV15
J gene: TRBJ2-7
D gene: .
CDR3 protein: CATSGQGLNEQYF
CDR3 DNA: TGTGCCACCAGCGGCCAGGGTTTAAACGAGCAGTACTTC

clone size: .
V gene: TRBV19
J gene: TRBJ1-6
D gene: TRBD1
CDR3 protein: CASKAGTGAYSPLHF
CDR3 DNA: TGTGCCAGTAAAGCCGGGACAGGCGCATATTCACCCCTCCACTTT